The 20 T cell receptor beta chains reported below all come from one sample, sequenced in a study of human T cells and chemical hapten exposure. Described time point: pre-sensitization, week 0. Treatment indicated: therapeutic diphenylcyclopropenone sensitization with weekly scalp DPC. MiXCR, run by TCRdb on the RACE reads, gives a single entry per CDR3 protein. This sample yields approximately 370,000 distinct CDR3 sequences, of which over 5% are seen a single time; roughly 8.2% belongs to the top ten. The sequencing here drew on whole blood, taken in connection with sensitization to the hapten diphenylcyclopropenone (DPC). These receptors were obtained from a woman aged 18-30 years with alopecia areata. Some clones in this sample may be carry-over from other donors' samples.

The chain uses TRBV4-3 and TRBJ2-3; 10 bases are a match to TRBD2. Germline loops: CDR1 LGHNA, CDR2 YSLEER. The junction had 10 bases not matched to a gene; V was cut back by 5 bases and J by 5 bases. This CDR3 is 16 amino acids long. The CDR3 region is CASSSGLAELIDTQYF. The CDR3 DNA is TGCGCCAGCAGCTCTGGACTAGCGGAACTAATAGATACGCAGTATTTT.

J is TRBJ2-5 and V is TRBV4-1; tentative D call: TRBD1 (5 bases). The CDR3 length is 16 residues. With 3 bases removed from V and 1 base from J, the gap between germline ends came to 15 bases. Germline assignment: CDR1 MGHRA and CDR2 YSYEKL. CDR3 loop: CASSHFGAKTQETQYF. The CDR3, as DNA: TGCGCCAGCAGCCATTTTGGGGCTAAAACCCAAGAGACCCAGTACTTC.

This clonotype was found a few times. The chain has TRBV18 and TRBJ1-1; D unclear. The germline gives CDR1 KGHSH, CDR2 LQKENI. V was shortened by 0 bases and J by 0 bases, with 8 bases between the two germline ends. The CDR3 runs to 15 residues. The CDR3 here is CASSPPGLMNTEAFF. CDR3 nucleotide sequence: TGTGCCAGCTCACCACCTGGACTGATGAACACTGAAGCTTTCTTT.

This clonotype showed up many times. The CDR3 spells CASSLEPGEAFF. In DNA form, the CDR3 reads TGTGCCAGCAGTTTGGAACCAGGTGAAGCTTTCTTT. The chain combines TRBV28 with TRBJ1-1, with unresolved D. V dropped 3 bases and J dropped 7 bases, with 9 bases sitting between them. Germline V gene lookup returns CDR1 MDHEN and CDR2 SYDVKM. This CDR3 spans 12 amino acids.

Only a few counts were recorded for this clonotype. This chain links TRBV10-3 with TRBJ2-3, with 10 bases fitting TRBD2. From germline, CDR1 is ENHRY and CDR2 SYGVKD. The V and J ends lost 1 base and 2 bases, in that order; junction bases with no gene match: 6. The CDR3 runs 17 residues. The CDR3 DNA sequence: TGTGCCATCAGTGAGTGGCCTAGCGGGGGAGTCACAGATACGCAGTATTTT. Translating gives CAISEWPSGGVTDTQYF.

This clonotype was recorded at least ten times. CDR3 region: CASSGAWEGTEAFF. For the CDR3, the DNA is TGTGCCAGCTCAGGCGCCTGGGAAGGGACTGAAGCTTTCTTT. The chain combines TRBV18 with TRBJ1-1; D is ambiguous. V dropped 5 bases and J dropped 5 bases, with 15 bases sitting between them. The CDR3 is made up of 14 amino acids. Germline CDR1 reads KGHSH; CDR2 reads LQKENI.

This chain links TRBV7-8 with TRBJ2-5; D possibly corresponds to TRBD2 (5 bases). Trimming removed 1 base from V and 5 bases from J, with 14 bases in between. CDR3 length: 15 residues. Germline V lookup: CDR1 SGHVS, CDR2 FQNEAQ. The CDR3 nucleotides are TGTGCCAGCAGCTTAGGGACTCCCCAGGAGGAGACCCAGTACTTC. It yields the protein CASSLGTPQEETQYF.

The rearrangement links TRBV11-3 to TRBJ2-5, with D unresolved. Germline-derived CDR1 and CDR2 are SGHNT and YENEEA. The CDR3 runs 13 residues. V was trimmed by 5 bases and J by 3 bases, leaving 10 bases between them. The CDR3: CASSRTFEETQYF. The CDR3, as DNA: TGTGCCAGCAGCCGAACCTTTGAAGAGACCCAGTACTTC.

The chain is built from TRBV6-1 and TRBJ2-7; TRBD1 is a possible D gene (6 bases). Trimming took 1 base from V and 1 from J, leaving 17 bases between them. CDR3 length: 17 amino acids. Looked up from germline, CDR1 is MNHNS and CDR2 is SASEGT. CDR3 bases: TGTGCCAGCAGTGAAGTAGATAGCAGGGGCCATTCCTACGAGCAGTACTTC. It codes for CASSEVDSRGHSYEQYF.

This clonotype was found many times. The rearrangement uses TRBV7-9 and TRBJ2-7; TRBD1 agrees at 9 bases. The CDR3 totals 16 residues. Germline V gives CDR1 SEHNR, CDR2 FQNEAQ (reference sequence). J gave up 2 bases and V 1 base, and 6 bases lay outside the gene matches. In DNA form, the CDR3 reads TGTGCCAGCAGCTTAGGCACAGGGGGCCTAACCTACGAGCAGTACTTC. The encoded protein is CASSLGTGGLTYEQYF.

The CDR3 sequence is CASSATSPSNTGELFF. The DNA for the CDR3 is TGCGCCAGCAGCGCGACTAGCCCGTCGAACACCGGGGAGCTGTTTTTT. The rearrangement links TRBV4-1 to TRBJ2-2; 7 bases line up with TRBD2. The CDR3 is 16 amino acids. Losses at the gene ends were 5 bases for V and 0 bases for J; bases not matched to a gene: 6. CDR1 MGHRA and CDR2 YSYEKL come from the germline V gene.

This clonotype was seen ten or more times. The chain links TRBV7-2 to TRBJ1-4; 7 nucleotides agree with TRBD1. The CDR3 consists of 12 residues. CDR1 and CDR2 (germline): SGHTA, FQGNSA. V dropped 4 bases and J dropped 12; count of bases not matched to a gene: 5. CDR3 sequence reads: CASSSDRVELFF. The CDR3, as DNA: TGTGCCAGCAGCTCCGACAGGGTAGAACTGTTTTTT. Full variable domain (outside the CDR3, taken from reference TRBV7-2 and TRBJ1-4): GAGVSQSPSNKVTEKGKDVELRCDPISGHTALYWYRQSLGQGLEFLIYFQGNSAPDKSGLPSDRFSAERTGGSVSTLTIQRTQQEDSAVYLCASSSDRVELFFGSGTQLSVL.

CDR3 DNA: TGTGCCACGTTTCGAGGGTTTAACACTGAAGCTTTCTTT. Protein product: CATFRGFNTEAFF. The chain is built from TRBV6-2 or TRBV6-3 and TRBJ1-1, with D hard to call. This CDR3 is 13 amino acids long. Germline CDR1 MNHEY, CDR2 SVGEGT. The V end was cut by 10 bases, the J end by 2 bases, with 14 bases between.

This clonotype was seen repeatedly, ten times or more. J is TRBJ2-7 and V is TRBV2, with D possibly being TRBD2 (6 bases). The CDR3 extends over 14 amino acids. Germline V CDR1 and CDR2: SNHLY, FYNNEI. V was cut by 8 bases and J by 0 bases, with 14 bases left in between. In DNA, the CDR3 is TGTGCCAGCTCCGCGGGGCTAAGCTCCTACGAGCAGTACTTC. Amino acid sequence: CASSAGLSSYEQYF.

The chain employs TRBV11-2 and TRBJ2-2; the D is unclear. Between the trimmed V and J ends, which lost 3 bases and 1 base, there was a span of 9 bases. The CDR3 consists of 15 residues. Per the germline V gene, CDR1 is SGHAT and CDR2 is FQNNGV. The chain's CDR3 is CASSFSSGNTGELFF. DNA for the CDR3: TGTGCCAGCAGCTTCAGTTCCGGGAACACCGGGGAGCTGTTTTTT.

V and J are TRBV2 and TRBJ2-1; 7 bases agree with TRBD2. J lost 0 bases, V lost 8 bases, and 10 bases had no gene match. CDR1 SNHLY and CDR2 FYNNEI come from the germline V gene. The CDR3 runs to 16 residues. The CDR3 protein is CASRIGRGSSYNEQFF. The CDR3 DNA sequence: TGTGCCAGCCGGATAGGGCGGGGGAGCTCCTACAATGAGCAGTTCTTC.

This clonotype was seen a few times. The V call is TRBV18, the J call TRBJ1-1; the D is unclear. The ends were cut back, 2 bases at V and 13 bases at J, with 14 bases in the middle. Germline V gene lookup returns CDR1 KGHSH and CDR2 LQKENI. The CDR3 length is 12 residues. The CDR3 spells CASSPDLGVGFF. The DNA for the CDR3 is TGTGCCAGCTCACCAGATTTGGGAGTTGGTTTCTTT.

This clonotype was seen more than once but under ten times. The chain is built from TRBV10-3 and TRBJ2-3, with TRBD2 identical over 9 bases. V shed 2 bases, J shed 4 bases, and the junction held 7 bases outside the gene matches. Per germline, CDR1 ENHRY and CDR2 SYGVKD. CDR3 length equals 16 residues. Here the CDR3 DNA reads TGTGCCATCAGTGAGGCCCGACGGACTAGCGCAGATACGCAGTATTTT. Amino acids: CAISEARRTSADTQYF.

V gene TRBV7-2 combines with J gene TRBJ2-3; TRBD1 or TRBD2 may be the D gene (6 bases each). The CDR3 has 17 residues. From germline, CDR1 is SGHTA and CDR2 FQGNSA. The germline V and J ends were trimmed by 5 bases and 0 bases, with 18 bases remaining between them. The CDR3 DNA reads TGTGCCAGCAGCCTTCTCCCCGGGGGCACTAGCACAGATACGCAGTATTTT. Amino acids: CASSLLPGGTSTDTQYF.

At least ten counts were recorded for this clonotype. The rearrangement joins TRBV20-1 to TRBJ2-4; D unclear. The CDR3 is made up of 14 amino acids. Per the germline V gene, CDR1 is DFQATT and CDR2 is SNEGSKA (reference sequence). Deletions cut 0 bases from V and 1 base from J, with 7 bases between. CDR3 region: CSARDALAKNIQYF. The CDR3 DNA reads as TGCAGTGCTAGAGATGCCCTTGCCAAAAACATTCAGTACTTC.